This T cell receptor (beta chain) was obtained from a study of blood T cell repertoires in COVID-19. The CDR3 is 16 residues long. V was trimmed by 6 bases and J by 1 base, leaving 18 bases between them. Germline V gene sequence: CDR1 LNHDA, CDR2 SQIVND (reference sequence). Authors' analysis steps: It was from reference gene primer amplification that nucleated cell counts were estimated. The data were produced by immunoSEQ multiplex PCR, yet TCRdb's version contains in-frame clones alone and is incomplete. V and J calls and clone size are given by that table; D and trimming were obtained from the DNA. The data contain 250,000 to 300,000 clones, around 86% of them singletons.

This chain joins TRBV19 and TRBJ2-5; the D gene is possibly TRBD2 (6 bases). The sample consisted of peripheral blood. The receptor comes from a woman aged 60 to 75 with COVID-19, enrolled during active disease. DNA of the CDR3: TGTGCCAGTAGAAGGGTGGGGGGATCCTTCCAAGAGACCCAGTACTTC. Translation gives CASRRVGGSFQETQYF.